The T cell receptor beta chain under discussion was sequenced for a study of T cell repertoires in cytomegalovirus infection. As for the study in general: An indication of both CMV infection and matching HLA type came from public TCR beta signatures. Findings of the study overall: Identification of carriers of CMV plus the relevant HLA was achieved through cumulative public TCR beta family frequency.

Notes on this clonotype: Its antigen is undetermined.

The CDR3 extends over 15 amino acids. Trimming took off 5 bases at V and 0 bases at J, with 15 bases between the two ends. Germline V gives CDR1 GTSNPN, CDR2 SVGIG (reference sequence). MiXCR was run by TCRdb on the reads, yielding one entry per CDR3 protein. Altogether 450,000 to 650,000 distinct CDR3 sequences are present, 26% being singletons, with the ten largest covering over 10%. Sequences were obtained from PBMCs. This chain joins TRBV30 and TRBJ2-3; D might be TRBD1 (5 bases). This clonotype was sampled from a human donor in good health (CMV status not recorded). Some clones in this sample may be carry-over from other donors' samples. The CDR3 nucleotides read TGTGCCTGGGAAAAACAGGCAACTAGCACAGATACGCAGTATTTT. Translating gives CAWEKQATSTDTQYF.